The present T cell receptor beta chain was sequenced within a study of blood T cell repertoires in COVID-19. Study in general: PBMCs, B-cell-depleted T cells, or T cells provided the cDNA or gDNA that made up the material.

The CDR3 has 15 residues. V lost 0 bases and J 4 bases, leaving 10 bases between the germline ends. The germline gives CDR1 SGHTA, CDR2 FQGNSA. The participants were between about 18 and 90 years old and came from roughly 25 US areas. Which cohort a participant joined came from the clinical history participants gave. The authors' processing: It was from reference gene primer amplification that nucleated cell counts were estimated. Here immunoSEQ multiplex PCR was the method, and the copy in TCRdb shows in-frame clones only, minus some. That table furnishes V, J and clone size, whereas the DNA furnished D and trimming. The sample yields around 250,000 clones, approximately 85% seen once.

Sequences were obtained from PBMCs or T cells enriched from blood (not recorded which). The chain joins TRBV7-2 to TRBJ2-1, with a tentative D call TRBD1 (6 bases). The sequence was collected from a woman aged 45 to 65 with acute COVID-19. CDR3 sequence: CASSLALDRYNEQFF. The CDR3 DNA sequence: TGTGCCAGCAGCTTAGCTTTGGACAGATACAATGAGCAGTTCTTC.